Listed below are T cell receptor beta chains from one sample, sequenced in a study of control samples from healthy donors and cancer patients. Repertoires were generated with immunoSEQ multiplex PCR, while TCRdb's copy carries only in-frame clones and drops some. The top ten hold about 7.6% of the sample, which has about 85,000 clones, approximately 91% seen once. Sequenced sample: blood. The receptors derive from a woman aged 55-70 years in good health. The CDR3 runs from the conserved cysteine through the conserved F or W. Fields, in order: V gene, clone size, J gene, D gene, CDR3 DNA, CDR3 protein. A D gene is named only where the DNA matches it firmly. The size field is filled for only some rows; it gives once, few, many or a size class.

>TRBV5-1|.|TRBJ2-3|TRBD2
TGCGCCAGCAGCTTGGCTAGCGGGGGGGGCACAGATACGCAGTATTTT
CASSLASGGGTDTQYF
>TRBV5-1|once|TRBJ1-1|.
TGCGCCAGCTTTCCGGAATCGAACACTGAAGCTTTCTTT
CASFPESNTEAFF
>TRBV18|once|TRBJ2-5|.
TGTGCCAGCTCACGGCTGGGACCTCAAGAGACCCAGTACTTC
CASSRLGPQETQYF
>TRBV4-1|few|TRBJ2-1|.
TGCGCCAGCAGCCAAGTGGGACGGGGATACAATGAGCAGTTCTTC
CASSQVGRGYNEQFF
>TRBV28|.|TRBJ1-4|.
TGTGCCAGCAAGTTTCTCGGGGGTGAAAAACTGTTTTTT
CASKFLGGEKLFF
>TRBV5-6|.|TRBJ1-2|.
TGTGCCAGCAGCTTGGAGTATGGGGCAGCTCCCTCTAACTATGGCTACACCTTC
CASSLEYGAAPSNYGYTF
>TRBV6-6|.|TRBJ2-2|TRBD2
TGTGCCAGTTTGAGCGGGGCGAACACCGGGGAGCTGTTTTTT
CASLSGANTGELFF
>TRBV2|once|TRBJ1-4|.
TGTGCCAGCAGTGCACGGGTTTTAGGACCGTCGGAACTGTTTTTT
CASSARVLGPSELFF
>TRBV2|.|TRBJ2-3|.
TGTGCCAGCAGTGTGCTAGCAGCCCCAGATACGCAGTATTTT
CASSVLAAPDTQYF
>TRBV19|.|TRBJ1-5|.
TGTGCCAGTAGTACCTCAGGGCCCAGCAATCAGCCCCAGCATTTT
CASSTSGPSNQPQHF
>TRBV3-1/TRBV3-2|.|TRBJ2-1|TRBD1
TGTGCCAGCAGCCGGAAGCTGGGTCGGGACAGGGTAAATGAGCAGTTCTTC
CASSRKLGRDRVNEQFF
>TRBV12-3/TRBV12-4|.|TRBJ1-6|.
TGTGCCAGCAGTTTAAAAAGGCTCACCCTCCACTTT
CASSLKRLTLHF
>TRBV7-9|.|TRBJ1-2|.
TGTGCCAGCAGTTTAGGGGAGGATGGCTACACCTTC
CASSLGEDGYTF
>TRBV6-1|.|TRBJ2-3|.
TGTGCCAGCAGTGAAGCGCTTACACTAGATGTAGGTCCTACGCAGTATTTT
CASSEALTLDVGPTQYF
>TRBV24-1|.|TRBJ2-7|TRBD1
TGTGCCACCAGTGATACCCGACAGGGGTTCTACGAGCAGTACTTC
CATSDTRQGFYEQYF
>TRBV3-1/TRBV3-2|few|TRBJ1-6|.
TGTGCCAGCAGCACCCATGGGGGTAATTCACCCCTCCACTTT
CASSTHGGNSPLHF
>TRBV27|.|TRBJ2-3|TRBD2
TGTGCCAGCAGTTTAGGGAGGACTAGCGGCGCCACAGATACGCAGTATTTT
CASSLGRTSGATDTQYF
>TRBV11-2|.|TRBJ2-2|TRBD2
TGTGCCAGCAGATCATGGGGACTAGCGGGAGTCGGGGAGCTGTTTTTT
CASRSWGLAGVGELFF
>TRBV28|.|TRBJ2-5|.
TGTGCCAGCAGTATCCGGCCTGCGTCCTCAGGGGAGACCCAGTACTTC
CASSIRPASSGETQYF
>TRBV6-4|.|TRBJ2-1|TRBD1
TGTGCCAGCGTTCCCCAACAGGGGACCTACAATGAGCAGTTCTTC
CASVPQQGTYNEQFF
>TRBV9|.|TRBJ1-6|.
TGTGCCAGCAGCGTAGGGGGAGATAATTCACCCCTCCACTTT
CASSVGGDNSPLHF
>TRBV18|.|TRBJ1-1|.
TGTGCCAGCTCACCACAAGTAAACACTGAAGCTTTCTTT
CASSPQVNTEAFF
>TRBV9|.|TRBJ2-7|TRBD2
TGTGCCAGCAGCGTGGCGGCGGGAGGGCCGTACGAGCAGTACTTC
CASSVAAGGPYEQYF
>TRBV27|.|TRBJ2-2|TRBD1
TGTGCCAGCAGCCGACGGGACAGGGATCCCGGGGAGCTGTTTTTT
CASSRRDRDPGELFF
>TRBV5-8|.|TRBJ2-3|.
TGTGCCAGCAGTCACCGGGGGCCCACTAGCACAGATACGCAGTATTTT
CASSHRGPTSTDTQYF
>TRBV27|.|TRBJ1-5|TRBD1
TGTGCCAGCAAAGTAACAGGGGGCAATCAGCCCCAGCATTTT
CASKVTGGNQPQHF
>TRBV5-1|.|TRBJ1-1|.
TGCGCCAGCAGCTTGGGGCAGGGCTTCATGAACACTGAAGCTTTCTTT
CASSLGQGFMNTEAFF
>TRBV7-9|.|TRBJ1-2|TRBD1
TGTGCCAGCAGCCCTGGACAGGCCCTAAGTTTTGGCTACACCTTC
CASSPGQALSFGYTF
>TRBV30|.|TRBJ1-1|TRBD1
TGTGCCTGGAGTACCGGACAGGGGAGGGTTGAAGCTTTCTTT
CAWSTGQGRVEAFF
>TRBV7-2|.|TRBJ1-5|TRBD1
TGTGCCAGCAGCTTAGCTTCATGGGACAGGGACCCCAATCAGCCCCAGCATTTT
CASSLASWDRDPNQPQHF
>TRBV9|.|TRBJ1-1|.
TGTGCCAGCAGCGCGGAGCACAGTCTCAGAGGGGCTTTCTTT
CASSAEHSLRGAFF
>TRBV9|.|TRBJ2-3|.
TGTGCCAGCAGCGTAGAAGGTGCTACGCAGTATTTT
CASSVEGATQYF
>TRBV11-3|.|TRBJ1-2|TRBD1
TGTGCCAGCAGCGCCCAGGGGACAGCAACTAACTATGGCTACACCTTC
CASSAQGTATNYGYTF
>TRBV5-4|.|TRBJ2-7|.
TGTGCCAGCAGCTTGGATCGCAGCTCCTACGAGCAGTACTTC
CASSLDRSSYEQYF
>TRBV9|.|TRBJ2-1|TRBD2
TGTGCCAGCAGCGTAGCTACCGGGGGGTACAATGAGCAGTTCTTC
CASSVATGGYNEQFF
>TRBV7-2|.|TRBJ2-5|.
TGTGCCAGCAGCTTGGAACGGGGGGCGCGCTGGGAGACCCAGTACTTC
CASSLERGARWETQYF
>TRBV2|.|TRBJ2-3|TRBD1
TGTGCCAGCAGTTCTACGGACAGGCGCGCAGATACGCAGTATTTT
CASSSTDRRADTQYF
>TRBV11-2|.|TRBJ1-5|.
TGTGCCAGCAGTTATACCCGGGGACAGCCCCAGCATTTT
CASSYTRGQPQHF
>TRBV11-3|.|TRBJ1-5|TRBD1
TGTGCCAGAAAGGACAGGGGGCGGGGAGGCCACAATCAGCCCCAGCATTTT
CARKDRGRGGHNQPQHF
>TRBV5-4|.|TRBJ2-2|TRBD1
TGTGCCAGTACCCTAGGGACAGGGGAGAAGGAGCTGTTTTTT
CASTLGTGEKELFF
>TRBV27|.|TRBJ1-2|.
TGTGCCAGCAGTTTAGCCGGAGCTAACTATGGCTACACCTTC
CASSLAGANYGYTF
>TRBV30|.|TRBJ1-5|TRBD1
TGTGCCTGGAGTCAGGGACAGCCAAATCAGCCCCAGCATTTT
CAWSQGQPNQPQHF
>TRBV4-3|.|TRBJ1-2|.
TGCGCCAGCAGCCAAGAAATATCGGACGGAGACTATGGCTACACCTTC
CASSQEISDGDYGYTF
>TRBV27|.|TRBJ2-6|.
TGTGCCGTCAGGGGTTCCGGGGCCAACGTCCTGACTTTC
CAVRGSGANVLTF
>TRBV28|.|TRBJ1-2|.
TGTGCCAGCAGTTTAGGGGGAGTGGGGCCCTATGGCTACACCTTC
CASSLGGVGPYGYTF
>TRBV24-1|.|TRBJ2-1|TRBD2
TGTGCCACCAGTGATCCCGGGACTAGCGGGAGGACCCTAAATGAGCAGTTCTTC
CATSDPGTSGRTLNEQFF
>TRBV7-3|.|TRBJ2-3|.
TGTGCCAGCAGCGAAAGGGGATCTAGCACAGATACGCAGTATTTT
CASSERGSSTDTQYF
>TRBV27|.|TRBJ2-7|.
TGTGCCAGCAGTTTATTACCGGGACGAACCTACGAGCAGTACTTC
CASSLLPGRTYEQYF
>TRBV6-5|.|TRBJ1-1|.
TGTGCCAGCAGTTACTCGGGGAGGAACACTGAAGCTTTCTTT
CASSYSGRNTEAFF
>TRBV7-9|.|TRBJ1-1|.
TGTGCCAGCAGCTTAGTGGATTATAAGGGAGAGAACACTGAAGCTTTCTTT
CASSLVDYKGENTEAFF
>TRBV3-1/TRBV3-2|.|TRBJ1-4|.
TGTGCCAGCAGCCCCTCTCGGGGGAGCAATAATGAAAAACTGTTTTTT
CASSPSRGSNNEKLFF
>TRBV24-1|.|TRBJ2-1|TRBD2
TGTGCCACCAGTGATCCGACTTCTCCCCAATTAGCGGGAGGGGGCAATGAGCAGTTCTTC
CATSDPTSPQLAGGGNEQFF